This TCR beta chain came from a study of blood T cells in healthy people across ages. This clonotype was detected a few times. Germline V CDR1 and CDR2: SGHDN, FVKESK. The CDR3 spans 16 residues. The V end was cut by 5 bases, the J end by 5 bases, with 21 bases between. A J-beta primer mix and a sample-barcoded 5' primer were used in a second PCR of roughly 6 to 11 cycles. MiXCR, run by TCRdb on the 5' RACE reads, gives a single entry per CDR3 protein. The repertoire holds approximately 900,000 distinct CDR3 sequences, with almost 30% as singletons. The data were also submitted as part of a second study, on T cells of mothers and their children.

The sequence came from a woman in her 40s in good health. Material for sequencing was blood. This chain uses TRBV14 with TRBJ1-1; D might be TRBD1 (6 bases). Written as DNA, the CDR3 is TGTGCCAGCAGCAGTACAGGGTCAAGGTTTAGGACTGAAGCTTTCTTT. Translating it yields CASSSTGSRFRTEAFF.